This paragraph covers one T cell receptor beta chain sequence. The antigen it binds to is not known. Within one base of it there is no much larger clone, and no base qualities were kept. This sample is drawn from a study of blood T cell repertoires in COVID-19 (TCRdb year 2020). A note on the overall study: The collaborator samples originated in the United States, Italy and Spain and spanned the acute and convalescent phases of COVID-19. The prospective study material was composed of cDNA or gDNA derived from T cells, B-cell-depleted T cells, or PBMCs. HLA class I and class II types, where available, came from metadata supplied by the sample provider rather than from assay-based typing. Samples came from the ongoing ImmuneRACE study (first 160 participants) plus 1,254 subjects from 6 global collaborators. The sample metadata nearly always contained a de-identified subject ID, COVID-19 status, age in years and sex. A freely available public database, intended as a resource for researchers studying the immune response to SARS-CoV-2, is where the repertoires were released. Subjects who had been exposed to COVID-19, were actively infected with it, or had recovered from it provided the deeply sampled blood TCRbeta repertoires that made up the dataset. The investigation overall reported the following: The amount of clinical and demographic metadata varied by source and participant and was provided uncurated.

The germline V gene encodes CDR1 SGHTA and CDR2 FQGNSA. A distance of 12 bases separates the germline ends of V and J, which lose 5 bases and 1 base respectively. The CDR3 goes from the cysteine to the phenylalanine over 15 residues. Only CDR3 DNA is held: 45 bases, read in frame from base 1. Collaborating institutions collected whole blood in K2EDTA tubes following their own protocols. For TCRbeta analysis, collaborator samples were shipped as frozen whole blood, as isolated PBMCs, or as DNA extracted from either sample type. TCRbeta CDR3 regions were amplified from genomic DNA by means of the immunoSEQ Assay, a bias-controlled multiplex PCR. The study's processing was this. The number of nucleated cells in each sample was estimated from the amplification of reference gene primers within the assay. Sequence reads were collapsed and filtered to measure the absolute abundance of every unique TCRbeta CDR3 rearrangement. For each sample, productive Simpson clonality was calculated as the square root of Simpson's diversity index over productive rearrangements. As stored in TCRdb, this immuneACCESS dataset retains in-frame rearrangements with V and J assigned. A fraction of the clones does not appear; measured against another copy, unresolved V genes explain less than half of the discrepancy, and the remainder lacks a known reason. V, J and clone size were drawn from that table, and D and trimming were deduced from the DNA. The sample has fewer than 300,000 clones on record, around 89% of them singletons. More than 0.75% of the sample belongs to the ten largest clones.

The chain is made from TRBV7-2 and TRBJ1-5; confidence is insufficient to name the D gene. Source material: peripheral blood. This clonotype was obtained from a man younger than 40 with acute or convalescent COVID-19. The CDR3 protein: CASSPKTGSNQPQHF. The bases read TGTGCCAGCAGCCCGAAGACTGGAAGCAATCAGCCCCAGCATTTT.